The 25 T cell receptor beta chains presented below share a single source sample, sequenced in a study of blood T cell repertoires in COVID-19. Some clones are missing from TCRdb's copy, which holds only in-frame ones; the method was immunoSEQ multiplex PCR. The table records some 170,000 clones, around 80% of them present only once. Sequenced: PBMCs or T cells enriched from blood (not recorded which). All receptors derive from a woman between 45 and 65 years old who had recovered from COVID-19.

The chain employs TRBV6-1 and TRBJ2-7, with 7 positions matching TRBD2. V was pared by 1 base and J by 4 bases, with 7 bases of the junction left unmatched. Germline V CDR1 and CDR2: MNHNS, SASEGT. The length of the CDR3 is 15 residues. CDR3 region: CASSEERGRGYEQYF. CDR3 in DNA: TGTGCCAGCAGTGAAGAACGCGGGAGAGGGTACGAGCAGTACTTC.

This rearrangement joins TRBV30 to TRBJ1-6, with D perhaps TRBD1 (6 bases). In germline, CDR1 is GTSNPN, CDR2 SVGIG (reference sequence). This CDR3 contains 14 residues. V lost 0 bases, J lost 7 bases, and 10 bases lay in between. The CDR3 is CAWSVETGNSPLHF. CDR3 bases: TGTGCCTGGAGTGTAGAGACAGGCAATTCACCCCTCCACTTT.

This sequence joins TRBV30 and TRBJ2-5; TRBD1 is a possible D gene (6 bases). CDR1 and CDR2 (germline): GTSNPN, SVGIG (reference sequence). CDR3 length: 12 residues. V was pared by 4 bases and J by 5 bases, with 11 bases between. The CDR3 loop is CAWTGERETQYF. The CDR3 DNA sequence: TGTGCCTGGACAGGGGAGAGGGAGACCCAGTACTTC.

This clone was counted between two and nine times. J is TRBJ1-1 and V is TRBV28, with unresolved D. The CDR3 loop spans 13 amino acids. V was clipped by 6 bases and J by 3 bases, with 11 bases between them. Germline V gives CDR1 MDHEN, CDR2 SYDVKM. CDR3: CASRWRKDTEAFF. CDR3 DNA: TGTGCCAGCAGGTGGAGAAAGGACACTGAAGCTTTCTTT.

This clone was found a few times. V usage is TRBV6-5 and J usage is TRBJ1-5, with TRBD1 as a possible D gene (6 bases). The CDR3 totals 15 residues. CDR1 is MNHEY, CDR2 SVGAGI, per germline. V was pared by 6 bases and J by 1 base, with 13 bases between. Here the CDR3 reads CASRPDRTSNQPQHF. DNA of the CDR3: TGTGCCAGCAGGCCCGACAGGACCAGCAATCAGCCCCAGCATTTT.

The V and J genes are TRBV27 and TRBJ1-5; D call uncertain. Trimming took 5 bases from V and 0 from J, leaving 11 bases between them. CDR1 and CDR2 from the germline V gene are MNHEY and SMNVEV (reference sequence). The CDR3 length is 15 residues. CDR3 sequence (DNA): TGTGCCAGCAGTATATACGGGGTTAGCAATCAGCCCCAGCATTTT. Its protein is CASSIYGVSNQPQHF.

The chain uses TRBV9 and TRBJ2-2; TRBD1 is a possible D gene (6 bases). The V end lost 5 bases, the J end lost 5 bases, and 16 bases lay between the germline ends. Germline CDR1 and CDR2: SGDLS and YYNGEE. This CDR3 region has 15 residues. In DNA form, the CDR3 reads TGTGCCAGCAGTACAGGGTGGACCGGGACCGGGGAGCTGTTTTTT. It translates to CASSTGWTGTGELFF. Looking up the rest from reference TRBV9 and TRBJ2-2 gives the full variable domain: DSGVTQTPKHLITATGQRVTLRCSPRSGDLSVYWYQQSLDQGLQFLIQYYNGEERAKGNILERFSAQQFPDLHSELNLSSLELGDSALYFCASSTGWTGTGELFFGEGSRLTVL.

The rearrangement links TRBV3-1 (or the pseudogene TRBV3-2) to TRBJ1-2, with D possibly TRBD1 on 5 matching bases. The germline gives CDR1 LGHDT, CDR2 YNNKEL (reference sequence). Deletions cut 1 base from V and 4 bases from J, with 16 bases between. This CDR3 has 16 amino acids. CDR3 DNA: TGTGCCAGCAGCCAAGGGCAAGAGGCCAGGGTCTATGGCTACACCTTC. This codes for CASSQGQEARVYGYTF.

A few counts support this clone. The chain has TRBV30 and TRBJ1-3, with 10 bases aligning to TRBD1. This CDR3 is built from 15 residues. Germline V lookup: CDR1 GTSNPN, CDR2 SVGIG (reference sequence). After removal of 2 bases from V and 4 bases from J, the junction contained 5 bases not matched to a gene. CDR3 sequence: CAWSPGTGAGNTIYF. Here the CDR3 DNA reads TGTGCCTGGAGTCCCGGGACAGGGGCCGGAAACACCATATATTTT.

The CDR3 DNA sequence: TGTGCCAGCAGTTTTAGAACAGGGGGAGGAATTAAACTGTTTTTT. Its translation is CASSFRTGGGIKLFF. The chain combines TRBV27 with TRBJ1-4, with TRBD1 matching over 8 bases. The CDR3 sequence is 15 residues long. Trimming at V came to 3 bases and at J to 11 bases, leaving 11 bases not matched to a gene. Germline V gene data show CDR1 as MNHEY and CDR2 as SMNVEV (reference sequence).

The chain uses TRBV3-1 (or the pseudogene TRBV3-2) and TRBJ2-2; D may be TRBD1 (6 bases). Germline CDR1 and CDR2: LGHDT and YNNKEL (reference sequence). V gave up 3 bases and J gave up 2 bases, with 10 bases separating them. The CDR3 has 15 amino acids. The CDR3 bases are TGTGCCAGCAGCCATTACAGGGTAAACACCGGGGAGCTGTTTTTT. Translated, it gives CASSHYRVNTGELFF.

The chain couples TRBV29-1 to TRBJ1-1; D is unresolved. The germline V gene has CDR1 SQVTM and CDR2 ANQGSEA. V lost 4 bases to trimming and J lost 5 bases, with 17 bases between them. The length of the CDR3 is 14 residues. CDR3 DNA: TGCAGCGTTGTCCCTCCCGTTGGGGAGACTGAAGCTTTCTTT. Translating gives CSVVPPVGETEAFF.

This clone was counted a few times. V usage is TRBV5-8 and J usage is TRBJ2-4, with 8 bases matching TRBD2. The CDR3 totals 13 residues. The V gene end was trimmed by 0 bases and the J gene end by 8 bases; junction bases not matched to a gene: 1. Germline V gives CDR1 SGHTS, CDR2 YDEGEE. CDR3: CASSLGREDIQYF. CDR3 sequence (DNA): TGTGCCAGCAGCTTGGGGCGGGAGGACATTCAGTACTTC.

In this sample, this clone turned up once. The rearrangement links TRBV9 to TRBJ2-7; TRBD1 is a possible D gene (5 bases). The germline V gene encodes CDR1 SGDLS and CDR2 YYNGEE. The CDR3 runs 14 residues. V dropped 0 bases and J dropped 3 bases, with 10 bases sitting between them. CDR3 region: CASSVDLDNYEQYF. The CDR3 DNA is TGTGCCAGCAGCGTAGATTTGGACAACTACGAGCAGTACTTC.

The genes are TRBV28 and TRBJ2-7; D is possibly TRBD1 (5 bases). Trimming took off 6 bases at V and 5 bases at J, with 11 bases between the two ends. Germline V CDR1 and CDR2: MDHEN, SYDVKM. This CDR3 spans 12 amino acids. CDR3 nucleotides: TGTGCCAGCAGGTTACAAGGGGACGAGCAGTACTTC. Its protein product is CASRLQGDEQYF.

The chain employs TRBV10-3 and TRBJ2-7; D unresolved. Between the trimmed V and J ends, which lost 4 bases and 2 bases, there was a span of 12 bases. Germline V gene lookup returns CDR1 ENHRY and CDR2 SYGVKD. This CDR3 has 14 residues. Written as DNA, the CDR3 is TGTGCCATCAGTGGAACCCGTGGAGCCTACGAGCAGTACTTC. Amino acid sequence: CAISGTRGAYEQYF.

V gene TRBV19 combines with J gene TRBJ1-3; TRBD1 might be the D (6 bases). V shed 4 bases and J shed 7 bases, with 11 bases lying between them. The CDR3 contains 13 residues. Germline assignment: CDR1 LNHDA and CDR2 SQIVND (reference sequence). The CDR3 reads CASSTSQGNTIYF. The CDR3 coding sequence is TGTGCCAGTAGTACATCTCAGGGGAACACCATATATTTT.

The V and J genes are TRBV7-9 and TRBJ1-2, with TRBD1 identical over 7 bases. The CDR3 totals 16 residues. The germline gives CDR1 SEHNR, CDR2 FQNEAQ (reference sequence). The junction had 9 bases not matched to a gene; V was cut back by 5 bases and J by 0 bases. The CDR3 sequence: CASSPNRGSTNYGYTF. CDR3 DNA sequence: TGTGCCAGCAGCCCGAACAGGGGCTCTACTAACTATGGCTACACCTTC.

J is TRBJ2-7 and V is TRBV7-2, with 9 bases aligning to TRBD2. The CDR3 is 15 residues long. Per germline, CDR1 SGHTA and CDR2 FQGNSA. Trimming removed 1 base from V and 3 bases from J; junction bases left unmatched: 4. The CDR3 reads CASSLEGTSLYEQYF. CDR3 nucleotide sequence: TGTGCCAGCAGCTTAGAAGGGACTAGCCTCTACGAGCAGTACTTC. Looking up the rest from reference TRBV7-2 and TRBJ2-7 gives the full variable domain: GAGVSQSPSNKVTEKGKDVELRCDPISGHTALYWYRQSLGQGLEFLIYFQGNSAPDKSGLPSDRFSAERTGGSVSTLTIQRTQQEDSAVYLCASSLEGTSLYEQYFGPGTRLTVT.

This clone was observed a few times. The genes are TRBV11-3 and TRBJ2-1, with TRBD2 identical over 7 bases. With V trimmed by 1 base and J by 1 base, 10 bases remained unmatched. The CDR3 loop spans 18 amino acids. Germline V gene data show CDR1 as SGHNT and CDR2 as YENEEA. The CDR3 spells CASSLGRGGSISYNEQFF. The DNA for the CDR3 is TGTGCCAGCAGCTTAGGTCGCGGCGGGAGTATATCCTACAATGAGCAGTTCTTC.

This clone was recorded a few times. J is TRBJ2-7 and V is TRBV7-9, with TRBD2 identical over 9 bases. This CDR3 contains 13 residues. CDR1 is SEHNR and CDR2 is FQNEAQ in the germline V gene (reference sequence). V trimming: 5 bases; J trimming: 7 bases; junction bases outside the gene matches: 6. This CDR3 is CASSRSGSWEQYF. The CDR3 DNA sequence: TGTGCCAGCAGCCGTAGCGGGAGCTGGGAGCAGTACTTC.

This chain connects TRBV29-1 to TRBJ1-1, with TRBD1 matching 7 bases. CDR1 is SQVTM, CDR2 ANQGSEA, per germline. The CDR3 spans 11 residues. The chain's CDR3 is CSTGVNTEAFF. As DNA, the CDR3 is TGCAGTACAGGGGTGAACACTGAAGCTTTCTTT.

This chain links TRBV27 with TRBJ2-5; D ambiguous. This CDR3 is built from 11 residues. Trimming took 7 bases from V and 9 from J, leaving 12 bases between them. Germline values: CDR1 MNHEY, CDR2 SMNVEV (reference sequence). CDR3 residues: CASTKLAAQYF. CDR3 DNA: TGTGCCAGCACTAAGTTGGCGGCCCAGTACTTC.

This sequence joins TRBV11-2 and TRBJ1-2; D is uncertain. The CDR3 runs 16 residues. Germline CDR1 SGHAT, CDR2 FQNNGV. V was clipped by 5 bases and J by 1 base, with 17 bases between them. This CDR3 reads CASSPRIGDNNYGYTF. The CDR3 DNA is TGTGCCAGCAGCCCAAGGATCGGGGATAATAACTATGGCTACACCTTC.

The V and J genes are TRBV6-8 and TRBJ2-5; weak D call: TRBD2 (6 bases). This CDR3 spans 16 amino acids. In germline, CDR1 is MNHGY, CDR2 SAAAGT. V shed 4 bases and J shed 7 bases, with 22 bases lying between them. The CDR3 protein is CASSWERDCRDGTQYF. DNA of the CDR3: TGTGCCAGCAGTTGGGAGAGGGACTGCCGAGATGGGACCCAGTACTTC.